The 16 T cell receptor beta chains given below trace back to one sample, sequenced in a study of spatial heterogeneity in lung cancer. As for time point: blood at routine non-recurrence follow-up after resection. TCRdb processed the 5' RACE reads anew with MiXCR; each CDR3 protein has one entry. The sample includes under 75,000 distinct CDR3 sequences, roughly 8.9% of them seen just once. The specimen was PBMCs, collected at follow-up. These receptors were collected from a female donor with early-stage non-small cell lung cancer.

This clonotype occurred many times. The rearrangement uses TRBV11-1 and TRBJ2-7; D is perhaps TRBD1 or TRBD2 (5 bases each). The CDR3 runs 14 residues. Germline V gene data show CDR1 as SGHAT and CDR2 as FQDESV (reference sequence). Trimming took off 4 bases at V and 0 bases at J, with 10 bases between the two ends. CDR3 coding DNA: TGTGCCAGCAGCTACGAGGGGAGCTCCTACGAGCAGTACTTC. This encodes CASSYEGSSYEQYF. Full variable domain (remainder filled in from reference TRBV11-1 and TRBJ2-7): EAEVAQSPRYKITEKSQAVAFWCDPISGHATLYWYRQILGQGPELLVQFQDESVVDDSQLPKDRFSAERLKGVDSTLKIQPAELGDSAMYLCASSYEGSSYEQYFGPGTRLTVT.

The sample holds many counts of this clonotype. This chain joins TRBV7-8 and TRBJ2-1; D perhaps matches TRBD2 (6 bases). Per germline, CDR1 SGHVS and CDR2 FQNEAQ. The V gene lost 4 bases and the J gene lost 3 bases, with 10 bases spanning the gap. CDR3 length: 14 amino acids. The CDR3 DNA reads TGTGCCAGCAGCTCCCCGGGACTCTACAATGAGCAGTTCTTC. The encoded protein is CASSSPGLYNEQFF. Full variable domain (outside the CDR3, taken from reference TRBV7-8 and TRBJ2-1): GAGVSQSPRYKVAKRGQDVALRCDPISGHVSLFWYQQALGQGPEFLTYFQNEAQLDKSGLPSDRFFAERPEGSVSTLKIQRTQQEDSAVYLCASSSPGLYNEQFFGPGTRLTVL.

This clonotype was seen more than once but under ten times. This chain's CDR3 is CASSRAGGPWEQYF. CDR3 DNA: TGTGCCAGCAGCCGGGCGGGAGGGCCATGGGAGCAGTACTTC. J is TRBJ2-7 and V is TRBV3-1; 9 bases are shared with TRBD2. The CDR3 is 14 amino acids. Losses at the gene ends were 4 bases for V and 7 bases for J; bases not matched to a gene: 8. The germline V gene has CDR1 LGHDT and CDR2 YNNKEL (reference sequence).

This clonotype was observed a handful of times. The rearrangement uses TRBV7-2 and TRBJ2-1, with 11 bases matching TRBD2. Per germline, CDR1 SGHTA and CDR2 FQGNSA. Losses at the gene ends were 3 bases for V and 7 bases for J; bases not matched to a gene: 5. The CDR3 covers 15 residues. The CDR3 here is CASSFTSGSGNEQFF. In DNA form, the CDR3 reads TGTGCCAGCAGCTTTACTAGCGGGAGCGGGAATGAGCAGTTCTTC.

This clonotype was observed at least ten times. CDR3 sequence reads: CASSQETGTFLETQYF. Written as DNA, the CDR3 is TGTGCCAGCAGCCAAGAAACAGGGACGTTTTTAGAGACCCAGTACTTC. The J gene is TRBJ2-5, the V gene TRBV4-2, with D possibly being TRBD1 (6 bases). CDR3 length: 16 amino acids. CDR1 is LGHNA, CDR2 YNFKEQ, per germline. V lost 0 bases and J 4 bases, leaving 15 bases between the germline ends.

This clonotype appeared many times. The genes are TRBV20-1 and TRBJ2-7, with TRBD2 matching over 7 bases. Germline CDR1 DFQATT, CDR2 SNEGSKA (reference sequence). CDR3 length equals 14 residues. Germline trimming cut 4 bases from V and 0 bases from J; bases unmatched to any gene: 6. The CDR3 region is CSATRLADSYEQYF. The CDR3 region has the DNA TGCAGTGCTACGCGGCTAGCGGACTCCTACGAGCAGTACTTC.

The CDR3 reads CASSLLTTSTDTQYF. CDR3 sequence (DNA): TGTGCCAGCAGCCTTTTGACCACTAGCACAGATACGCAGTATTTT. The chain couples TRBV9 to TRBJ2-3, with D hard to call. Trimming pared 4 bases from V and 0 bases from J, leaving 12 bases between. Looked up from germline, CDR1 is SGDLS and CDR2 is YYNGEE. This CDR3 has 15 amino acids.

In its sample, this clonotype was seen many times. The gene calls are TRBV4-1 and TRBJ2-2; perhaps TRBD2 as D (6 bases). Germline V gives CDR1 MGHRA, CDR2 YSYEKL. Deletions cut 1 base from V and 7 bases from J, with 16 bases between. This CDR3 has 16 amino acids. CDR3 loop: CASSQGRFGSYGELFF. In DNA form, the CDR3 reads TGCGCCAGCAGCCAAGGACGGTTCGGGAGCTACGGGGAGCTGTTTTTT.

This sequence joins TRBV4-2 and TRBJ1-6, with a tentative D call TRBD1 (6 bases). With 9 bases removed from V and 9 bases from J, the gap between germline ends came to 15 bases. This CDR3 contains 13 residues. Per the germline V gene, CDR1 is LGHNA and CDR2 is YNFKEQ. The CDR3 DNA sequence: TGTGCCAGTAAACAGGGAAACTTTTCACCCCTCCACTTT. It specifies CASKQGNFSPLHF.

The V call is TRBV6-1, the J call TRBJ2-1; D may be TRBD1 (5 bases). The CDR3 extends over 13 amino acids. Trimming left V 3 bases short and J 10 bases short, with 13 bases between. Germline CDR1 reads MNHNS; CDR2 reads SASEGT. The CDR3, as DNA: TGTGCCAGCAGTGACGTGGGGCTAGGCGAGCAGTTCTTC. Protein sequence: CASSDVGLGEQFF.

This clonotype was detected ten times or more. CDR3 region: CASMATGRETQYF. The CDR3 bases are TGTGCCAGCATGGCCACAGGGAGAGAGACCCAGTACTTC. V usage is TRBV12-3 or TRBV12-4 and J usage is TRBJ2-5, with a tentative D call TRBD1 (6 bases). CDR3 size: 13 residues. The V end lost 7 bases, the J end lost 4 bases, and 13 bases lay between the germline ends.

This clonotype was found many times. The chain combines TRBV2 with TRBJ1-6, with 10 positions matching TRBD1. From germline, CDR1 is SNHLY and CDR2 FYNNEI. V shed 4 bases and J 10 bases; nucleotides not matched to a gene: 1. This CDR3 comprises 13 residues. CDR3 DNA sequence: TGTGCCAGCAGTGGACAGGGGGCGTCACCCCTCCACTTT. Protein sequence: CASSGQGASPLHF.

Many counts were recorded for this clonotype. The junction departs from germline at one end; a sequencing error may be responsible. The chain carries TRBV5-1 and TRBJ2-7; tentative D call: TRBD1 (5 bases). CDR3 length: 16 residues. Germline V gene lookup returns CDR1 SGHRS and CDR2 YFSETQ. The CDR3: CASSLGKGSDSYEQYF. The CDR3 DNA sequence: TGCGCCAGCAGTTTGGGAAAGGGGTCAGACTCCTACGAGCAGTACTTC.

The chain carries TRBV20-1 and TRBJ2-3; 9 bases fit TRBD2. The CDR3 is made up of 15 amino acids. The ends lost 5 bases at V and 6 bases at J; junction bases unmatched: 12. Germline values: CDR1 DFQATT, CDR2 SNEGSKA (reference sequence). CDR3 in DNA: TGCAGTGCTCCACCCGCGGGAGGGGTGGGGGATACGCAGTATTTT. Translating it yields CSAPPAGGVGDTQYF.

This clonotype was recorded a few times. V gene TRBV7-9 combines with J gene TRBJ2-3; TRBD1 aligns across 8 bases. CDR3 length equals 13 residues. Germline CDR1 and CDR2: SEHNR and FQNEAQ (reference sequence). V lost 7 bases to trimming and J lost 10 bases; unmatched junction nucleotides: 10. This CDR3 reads CASNSGGDRPQYF. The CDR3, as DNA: TGTGCCAGCAATTCAGGGGGCGATCGCCCGCAGTATTTT.

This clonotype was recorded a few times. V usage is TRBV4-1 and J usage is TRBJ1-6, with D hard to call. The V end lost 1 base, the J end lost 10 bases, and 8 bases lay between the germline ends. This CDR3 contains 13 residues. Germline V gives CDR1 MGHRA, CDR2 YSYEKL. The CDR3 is CASSQAGGSPLHF. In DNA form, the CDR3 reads TGCGCCAGCAGCCAAGCCGGCGGCTCACCCCTCCACTTT.